This T cell receptor (beta chain) emerged from a study of cytomegalovirus exposure and HLA in healthy donors. With 60 Vbeta and 13 Jbeta primers, the PCR was carried out. TCRdb's table, derived via immunoSEQ multiplex PCR, lists solely in-frame clones and lacks some. This table holds approximately 160,000 clones, roughly 77% found once. As for this clone: One junction end does not reproduce the germline sequence, and a read error may be involved.

The CDR3 sequence is 12 residues long. Germline values: CDR1 LNHDA, CDR2 SQIVND (reference sequence). What was sequenced was PBMCs. The clonotype comes from a male donor in good health and CMV-seronegative. The chain is built from TRBV19 and TRBJ1-2; D remains unclear. CDR3 coding DNA: TGTGCCAGTAGAATAGGGAGCTATGGCTACACCTTC. Its translation: CASRIGSYGYTF.